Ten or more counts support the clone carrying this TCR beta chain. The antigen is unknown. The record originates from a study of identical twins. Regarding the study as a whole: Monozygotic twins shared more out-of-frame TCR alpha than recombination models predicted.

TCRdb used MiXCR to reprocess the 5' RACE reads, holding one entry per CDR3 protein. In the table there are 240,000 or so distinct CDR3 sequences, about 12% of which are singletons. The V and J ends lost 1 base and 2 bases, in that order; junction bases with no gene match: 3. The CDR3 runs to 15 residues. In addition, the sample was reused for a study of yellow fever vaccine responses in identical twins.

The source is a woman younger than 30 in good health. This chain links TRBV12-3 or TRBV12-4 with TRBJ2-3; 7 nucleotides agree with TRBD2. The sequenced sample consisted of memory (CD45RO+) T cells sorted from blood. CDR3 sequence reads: CASSLGGGVTDTQYF. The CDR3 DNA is TGTGCCAGCAGTTTAGGTGGGGGGGTCACAGATACGCAGTATTTT.